A selection of T cell receptor beta chains follows, all from one sample in a study of blood T cell repertoires in COVID-19. The repertoire was sequenced with immunoSEQ multiplex PCR; TCRdb's copy has only in-frame clones and lacks some. The table has some 200,000 clones, around 83% seen once. Material for sequencing was PBMCs or T cells enriched from blood (not recorded which). Every receptor here comes from a woman aged 40 to 49 with acute COVID-19. Each CDR3 is given with its conserved first and last residue. D genes are given only for firm matches. A row's size may be missing; if present it is once, few, many or a size class.

cdr3_length j_call v_call d_call clone_size cdr3_nt cdr3_aa
16 TRBJ1-1 TRBV3-1/TRBV3-2 . . TGTGCCAGCAGCTTTTCAGGAGGTTACTTGAACACTGAAGCTTTCTTT CASSFSGGYLNTEAFF
15 TRBJ1-5 TRBV27 TRBD1 . TGTGCCAGCAGTTCAATACAGGGGAGCAATCAGCCCCAGCATTTT CASSSIQGSNQPQHF
17 TRBJ2-3 TRBV23-1 TRBD2 once TGCGCCAGCAGTCAATCAGGGCTAGCGGGGACCACAGATACGCAGTATTTT CASSQSGLAGTTDTQYF
13 TRBJ2-1 TRBV9 TRBD2 . TGTGCCAGCAGCCCAAGGACTAGCGGGGAGCAGTTCTTC CASSPRTSGEQFF
19 TRBJ2-7 TRBV28 . . TGTGCCAGCAGTTTATATACGGGAGAGAGGGGTGGGATCCCCTACGAGCAGTACTTC CASSLYTGERGGIPYEQYF
15 TRBJ1-1 TRBV7-9 TRBD1 . TGTGCCAGCAGCTGGGGGACAGGGGTAGTCTCTGAAGCTTTCTTT CASSWGTGVVSEAFF
12 TRBJ1-3 TRBV30 . . TGTGCCTGGGCCGACCAAGACAGGAGTAGATATTTT CAWADQDRSRYF
12 TRBJ1-1 TRBV7-8 TRBD1 . TGTGCCAGCAGCCCAGGCCGGGACAGAGCTTTCTTT CASSPGRDRAFF
13 TRBJ1-3 TRBV6-5 TRBD1 . TGTGCCAGCAAGAAGACAGGGGGGAACACCATATATTTT CASKKTGGNTIYF
15 TRBJ2-7 TRBV5-6 TRBD1 . TGTGCCAGCAGGTCCACCGGGACAGGGGTAATAGAGCAGTACTTC CASRSTGTGVIEQYF
17 TRBJ2-1 TRBV27 TRBD1 . TGTGCCAGCAGTTTAGGCACCGGGACAGGGTCGGTGCGTGAGCAGTTCTTC CASSLGTGTGSVREQFF
13 TRBJ1-1 TRBV19 . . TGTGCCAGTAGTATTGGTGTCCAGGCTGAAGCTTTCTTT CASSIGVQAEAFF
11 TRBJ2-5 TRBV19 . once TGTGCCAGTAGGAGAGGAGAGACCCAGTACTTC CASRRGETQYF
16 TRBJ1-4 TRBV28 TRBD1 . TGTGCCAGCAGTTCACAGGGGATTGGGTCTAATGAAAAACTGTTTTTT CASSSQGIGSNEKLFF
14 TRBJ2-1 TRBV10-3 TRBD1 . TGTGCCATCACCGGGACAGGGAACTACAATGAGCAGTTCTTC CAITGTGNYNEQFF
14 TRBJ2-7 TRBV5-1 . . TGCGCCAGCAGCTTTACATGGAGATCGGGGGAGCAGTACTTC CASSFTWRSGEQYF
14 TRBJ2-1 TRBV6-4 . . TGTGCCAGCAGTGTCCACACTAGTAGGGATGAGCAGTTCTTC CASSVHTSRDEQFF
16 TRBJ2-6 TRBV7-2 . . TGTGCCAGCAGCCCATCCAGGGGGGCCGGGGCCAACGTCCTGACTTTC CASSPSRGAGANVLTF
13 TRBJ1-2 TRBV29-1 . . TGCAGCGTGGCGGAAAGTGGACTTTATGGCTACACCTTC CSVAESGLYGYTF
14 TRBJ1-1 TRBV27 . . TGTGCCAGCAGTCTACGCCAGGGGAACCGTGAAGCTTTCTTT CASSLRQGNREAFF
16 TRBJ1-6 TRBV5-1 TRBD1 . TGCGCCAGCAGCTTGAATCAACGACAGGGTAATTCACCCCTCCACTTT CASSLNQRQGNSPLHF
13 TRBJ2-1 TRBV5-1 . few TGCGCCAGCAGCTTGGTTCCGTACAATGAGCAGTTCTTC CASSLVPYNEQFF
18 TRBJ1-1 TRBV15 TRBD1 . TGTGCCACCAGCAGTTCTCGACAGGGCTACTTCATGAACACTGAAGCTTTCTTT CATSSSRQGYFMNTEAFF
17 TRBJ1-3 TRBV19 . . TGTGCCAGTAGTCCACGGGGACCGGGACTCTCTGGAAACACCATATATTTT CASSPRGPGLSGNTIYF
19 TRBJ1-5 TRBV6-1 TRBD1 . TGTGCCAGCAGTGAAGCCACCGGGACAGGGGGCGCGTGGACTCAGCCCCAGCATTTT CASSEATGTGGAWTQPQHF
15 TRBJ2-1 TRBV3-1/TRBV3-2 . . TGTGCCAGCAGCCCACCCTTTGCGATCGGCAATGAGCAGTTCTTC CASSPPFAIGNEQFF
13 TRBJ1-1 TRBV28 TRBD1 . TGTGCCAGCAGGCTTGGGACAGCCGCTGAAGCTTTCTTT CASRLGTAAEAFF
16 TRBJ1-5 TRBV30 . . TGTGCCTGGAGTGCCTTCCCCACAGGGAGCAATCAGCCCCAGCATTTT CAWSAFPTGSNQPQHF
14 TRBJ1-1 TRBV5-1 TRBD1 . TGCGCCAGCAGAAGGGGACAGGAGAAATCTGAAGCTTTCTTT CASRRGQEKSEAFF
20 TRBJ1-5 TRBV2 . once TGTGCCAGCAGCTTAATAGCCCGGGACACCCTAAAGTTTAGCAATCAGCCCCAGCATTTT CASSLIARDTLKFSNQPQHF
17 TRBJ2-2 TRBV4-1 . . TGCGCCAGCAGCCAAGATAGAGTAGGAGCGAACACCGGGGAGCTGTTTTTT CASSQDRVGANTGELFF
18 TRBJ1-4 TRBV5-1 TRBD1 . TGCGCCAGCAGCTTGGCCCTCAGTTCGGACAGGCGTAATGAAAAACTGTTTTTT CASSLALSSDRRNEKLFF
15 TRBJ2-3 TRBV6-4 TRBD2 . TGTGCCAGCAGTCCACTAGCGGGGGGTATAGATACGCAGTATTTT CASSPLAGGIDTQYF
16 TRBJ2-2 TRBV18 TRBD1 few TGTGCCAGCTCACCAGACAGGGGGAGATACACCGGGGAGCTGTTTTTT CASSPDRGRYTGELFF
10 TRBJ1-2 TRBV7-9 . . TGTGCCAGCAGTCCCAATGGCTACACCTTC CASSPNGYTF
14 TRBJ1-2 TRBV11-2 . once TGTGCCAGCAGCCGAAGGCAGGTCCTCTATGGCTACACCTTC CASSRRQVLYGYTF
15 TRBJ2-3 TRBV4-1 . few TGCGCCAGCACCCCTGAAGGGGGAGCCACAGATACGCAGTATTTT CASTPEGGATDTQYF
12 TRBJ2-7 TRBV11-2 . . TGTGCCAGCAGCTCACAGGGATGGGAGCAGTACTTC CASSSQGWEQYF
19 TRBJ2-1 TRBV18 TRBD1 . TGTGCCAGCTTTACAGGGGGCGCCTCTCCTTCCCCTACCGAGAATGAGCAGTTCTTC CASFTGGASPSPTENEQFF
14 TRBJ1-1 TRBV24-1 . . TGTGCCACCAGTGATAGCACAGGGACCACTGAAGCTTTCTTT CATSDSTGTTEAFF
16 TRBJ2-7 TRBV11-2 TRBD2 . TGTGCCAGCAGCTTAGTCAACAAGCGGGGGGGCCGGGAGCAGTACTTC CASSLVNKRGGREQYF
14 TRBJ1-1 TRBV7-2 . . TGTGCCAGCAGCCGGAGCGTGGCAGCCAGCGAAGCTTTCTTT CASSRSVAASEAFF
14 TRBJ1-5 TRBV19 TRBD1 . TGTGCCAGTACCTCGGGACAGGGACGTCAGCCCCAGCATTTT CASTSGQGRQPQHF
15 TRBJ2-1 TRBV5-3 . . TGTGCCCCGTCGAGGGTCGGGAGCATAAGGGATGAGCAGTTCTTC CAPSRVGSIRDEQFF
14 TRBJ1-6 TRBV27 TRBD1 . TGTGCCAGCAGGGACCAGGGGGCGTACTCACCCCTCCACTTT CASRDQGAYSPLHF
22 TRBJ2-5 TRBV30 . . TGTGCCTGGAGTGCTACCTACGCGGCGATAGCGCATGCGGTACACGTCCAAGAGACCCAGTACTTC CAWSATYAAIAHAVHVQETQYF
16 TRBJ1-5 TRBV16 . . TGTGCCAGCAGCCAATCGCACAGCCATAGCAATCAGCCCCAGCATTTT CASSQSHSHSNQPQHF
16 TRBJ1-6 TRBV4-1 . . TGCGCCAGCAGCCAAGTTGAGGGCACCTATAATTCACCCCTCCACTTT CASSQVEGTYNSPLHF
13 TRBJ2-7 TRBV7-2 . once TGTGCCAGCAGCTTAGGCAGGGACTACGAGCAGTACTTC CASSLGRDYEQYF
15 TRBJ2-7 TRBV27 TRBD1 . TGTGCCAGCAGTTCTAACCTCAGGGGGCTCAACGAGCAGTACTTC CASSSNLRGLNEQYF
15 TRBJ1-5 TRBV30 TRBD1 . TGTGCCTGGAGTTACGGGACAGGGGGCAATCAGCCCCAGCATTTT CAWSYGTGGNQPQHF
13 TRBJ1-2 TRBV7-2 . few TGTGCCAGCAGCTTAGGAGTCCGCTATGGCTACACCTTC CASSLGVRYGYTF
20 TRBJ1-5 TRBV27 TRBD1 . TGTGCCAGCAGTTCCCAGCGCGGGACAGGGAAACGCGGGGGCAATCAGCCCCAGCATTTT CASSSQRGTGKRGGNQPQHF
14 TRBJ2-5 TRBV29-1 . . TGCAGCGTCAGAAACAGGGTTGTGAAAGAGACCCAGTACTTC CSVRNRVVKETQYF
16 TRBJ2-6 TRBV13 TRBD1 . TGTGCCAGCAGCAGGACAGGGGTGGCTGGGGCCAACGTCCTGACTTTC CASSRTGVAGANVLTF